At least ten counts were recorded for the clone carrying this TCR beta chain. The antigen remains undetermined. The CDR3 regions of TCR beta were amplified from RNA transcripts. Using the HTBI primer set, a first-round RT-PCR was run on the TCR CDR3. TCRdb reprocessed the multiplex PCR reads via MiXCR and lists one record per CDR3 protein. The sample lists fewer than 400,000 distinct CDR3 sequences; approximately 25% were seen once. Trimming took 1 base from V and 0 from J; bases not matched to a gene: 1. This CDR3 is built from 15 residues. Germline lookup yields CDR1 LGHDT and CDR2 YNNKEL (reference sequence). Clinical symptoms, serum thyroxine and TRAb, thyroid ultrasound and orbital computed tomography were used for the diagnoses. The data were obtained in a study of T cells in Graves' hyperthyroidism and ophthalmopathy. Across the study: Once the initial diagnosis was made, peripheral blood was obtained before any treatment. Study-wide results and limits: In blood, most of the thyroid clonotypes expanded above 0.001 were also present. Ophthalmopathy cases were set apart from stable hyperthyroidism by a 13 V-J model.

The sequencing input was blood. The receptor comes from a middle-aged man with Graves' hyperthyroidism. V and J are TRBV3-1 and TRBJ2-7; TRBD1 matches 9 bases. The CDR3 here is CASSQGTGASYEQYF. For the CDR3, the DNA is TGTGCCAGCAGCCAAGGGACAGGGGCCTCCTACGAGCAGTACTTC.